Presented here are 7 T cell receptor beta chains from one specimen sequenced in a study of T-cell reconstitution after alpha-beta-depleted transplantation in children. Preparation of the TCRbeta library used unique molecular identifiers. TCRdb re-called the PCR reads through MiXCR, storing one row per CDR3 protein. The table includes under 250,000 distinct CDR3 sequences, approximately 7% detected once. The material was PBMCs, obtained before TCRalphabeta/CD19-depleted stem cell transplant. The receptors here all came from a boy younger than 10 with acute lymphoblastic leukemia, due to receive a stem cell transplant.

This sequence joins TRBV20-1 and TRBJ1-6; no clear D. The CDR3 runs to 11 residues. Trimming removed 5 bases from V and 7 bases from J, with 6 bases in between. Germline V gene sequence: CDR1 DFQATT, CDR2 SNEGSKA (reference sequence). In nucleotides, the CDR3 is TGCAGTGCTGGACCCAATTCACCCCTCCACTTT. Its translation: CSAGPNSPLHF.

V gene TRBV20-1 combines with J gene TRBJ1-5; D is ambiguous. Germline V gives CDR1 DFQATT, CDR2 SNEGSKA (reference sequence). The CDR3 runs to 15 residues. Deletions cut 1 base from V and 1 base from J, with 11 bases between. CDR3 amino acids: CSARGPRVSNQPQHF. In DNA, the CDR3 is TGCAGTGCTAGAGGACCCCGGGTGAGCAATCAGCCCCAGCATTTT.

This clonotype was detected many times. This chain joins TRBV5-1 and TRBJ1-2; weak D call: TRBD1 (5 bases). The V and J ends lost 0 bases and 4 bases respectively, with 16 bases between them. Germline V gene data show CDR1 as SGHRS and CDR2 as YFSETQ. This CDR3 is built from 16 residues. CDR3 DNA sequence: TGCGCCAGCAGCTTGGCCCTTACGGACAAATCCTATGGCTACACCTTC. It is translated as CASSLALTDKSYGYTF.

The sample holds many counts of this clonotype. CDR3 sequence reads: CASSGDRGQAGELFF. The CDR3 coding sequence is TGTGCCAGCAGCGGGGACAGGGGGCAGGCCGGGGAGCTGTTTTTT. This chain connects TRBV3-1 to TRBJ2-2; TRBD1 matches at 12 bases. Germline loops: CDR1 LGHDT, CDR2 YNNKEL (reference sequence). CDR3 length: 15 amino acids. The trim removed 5 bases at V and 6 bases at J, leaving 4 bases unmatched.

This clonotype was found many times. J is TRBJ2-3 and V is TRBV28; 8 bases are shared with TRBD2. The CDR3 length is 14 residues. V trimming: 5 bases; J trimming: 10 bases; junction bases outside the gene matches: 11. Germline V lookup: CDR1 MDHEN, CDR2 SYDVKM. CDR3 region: CASSPGLGVFAQYF. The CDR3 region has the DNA TGTGCCAGCAGTCCGGGACTAGGAGTTTTTGCGCAGTATTTT.

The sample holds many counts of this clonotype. The CDR3 loop reads CASSYNSGANVLTF. The CDR3, as DNA: TGTGCCAGCAGTTACAACTCTGGGGCCAACGTCCTGACTTTC. The chain is built from TRBV6-2 or TRBV6-3 and TRBJ2-6; D ambiguous. Trimming took off 2 bases at V and 0 bases at J, with 2 bases between the two ends. This CDR3 is built from 14 residues. Germline CDR1 and CDR2: MNHEY and SVGEGT.

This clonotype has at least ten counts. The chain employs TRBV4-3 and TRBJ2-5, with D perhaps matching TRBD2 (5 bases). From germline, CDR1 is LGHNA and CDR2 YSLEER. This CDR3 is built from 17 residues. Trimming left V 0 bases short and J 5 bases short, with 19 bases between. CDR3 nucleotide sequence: TGCGCCAGCAGCCAAGACCCTTCCCATCGGACGGGGGAGACCCAGTACTTC. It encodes CASSQDPSHRTGETQYF.